What follows is one T cell receptor (beta chain) and its context. Its antigen is not identified. The sample comes from a study of cytomegalovirus exposure and HLA in healthy donors. Study-level points and caveats: A later analysis by the authors found several of the most significant clusters apparently linked to common viral pathogens.

The CDR3 covers 14 residues. The germline CDR1 and CDR2 sequences are SEHNR and FQNEAQ (reference sequence). Trimming left V 0 bases short and J 9 bases short, with 9 bases between. Use of 60 Vbeta and 13 Jbeta primers characterized the PCR. Sequencing was performed with immunoSEQ multiplex PCR; in TCRdb, only in-frame clones are kept and a portion is missing. The sample has around 100,000 clones; around 84% are singletons. V gene TRBV7-9 combines with J gene TRBJ1-6; D might be TRBD1 (5 bases). Sequenced: PBMCs. The TCR originated in a woman younger than 35 in good health and CMV-seronegative. The CDR3 reads CASSLAGGSSPLHF. The CDR3 nucleotides read TGTGCCAGCAGCTTAGCCGGGGGGAGTTCACCCCTCCACTTT.